These 27 T cell receptor beta chains came from one sample sequenced in a study of shared clonotypes between healthy human individuals. The protocol was immunoSEQ multiplex PCR, while the TCRdb copy is restricted to in-frame clones and leaves out a portion. Of roughly 1,500,000 clones listed, approximately 98.5% are singletons. Sequencing input: naive CD4+ T cells sorted from blood. The subset is: CD45RA+ positively selected. These receptors all stem from a young man in good health.

The chain links TRBV25-1 to TRBJ2-1, with TRBD1 as a possible D gene (6 bases). Germline assignment: CDR1 MGHDK and CDR2 SYGVNS. This CDR3 comprises 12 residues. V lost 2 bases, J lost 15 bases, and 14 bases lay in between. Here the CDR3 reads CASSEGGDVPFF. In DNA form, the CDR3 reads TGTGCCAGCAGTGAAGGGGGCGACGTTCCGTTCTTC.

About this clone itself: The junction departs from germline at one end; a sequencing error may be responsible. The CDR3 loop reads CASRLRGLSSEQYF. In nucleotides, the CDR3 is TGTGCCAGCCGACTCCGGGGGCTTTCCTCCGAGCAGTACTTC. The J gene is TRBJ2-7, the V gene TRBV6-5; D possibly uses TRBD1 or TRBD2 (6 bases each). Germline V gene sequence: CDR1 MNHEY, CDR2 SVGAGI. This CDR3 has 14 amino acids.

This chain links TRBV6-6 with TRBJ1-5; TRBD1 agrees at 9 bases. The V segment lost 2 bases and the J segment 4 bases; nucleotides outside the gene matches: 3. This CDR3 region has 15 residues. CDR1 is MNHNY, CDR2 SVGAGI, per germline (reference sequence). CDR3: CASSYGTGINQPQHF. In DNA, the CDR3 is TGTGCCAGCAGTTACGGGACAGGGATAAATCAGCCCCAGCATTTT.

The CDR3 loop reads CAWSVGPGVTETQYF. CDR3 nucleotides: TGTGCCTGGAGTGTAGGTCCCGGGGTGACCGAGACCCAGTACTTC. This chain connects TRBV30 to TRBJ2-5; maybe TRBD2 (5 bases). CDR1 and CDR2 from the germline V gene are GTSNPN and SVGIG (reference sequence). Between the trimmed V and J ends, which lost 0 bases and 5 bases, there was a span of 16 bases. This CDR3 region has 15 residues. Together with reference TRBV30 and TRBJ2-5, the CDR3 gives the full variable domain: SQTIHQWPATLVQPVGSPLSLECTVEGTSNPNLYWYRQAAGRGLQLLFYSVGIGQISSEVPQNLSASRPQDRQFILSSKKLLLSDSGFYLCAWSVGPGVTETQYFGPGTRLLVL.

The CDR3 DNA sequence: TGTGCCAGCAGTGGCAGGGGGATTTCGCCCTACGATCGACTCTTCTATGGCTACACCTTC. It translates to CASSGRGISPYDRLFYGYTF. The chain uses TRBV6-1 and TRBJ1-2, with 7 positions matching TRBD1. CDR1 and CDR2 from the germline V gene are MNHNS and SASEGT. V was clipped by 4 bases and J by 4 bases; unmatched bases: 24. The CDR3 contains 20 residues.

Here the CDR3 DNA reads TGTGCCAGCAGCTCGGCCGGCGGGGGTCGATACAATGAGCAGTTCTTC. Translating gives CASSSAGGGRYNEQFF. This chain links TRBV7-2 with TRBJ2-1; 7 bases map to TRBD2. Germline V gene data show CDR1 as SGHTA and CDR2 as FQGNSA. V trimming: 4 bases; J trimming: 4 bases; junction bases outside the gene matches: 10. The CDR3 covers 16 residues.

The V call is TRBV4-1, the J call TRBJ1-4; tentatively, D is TRBD1 (5 bases). The CDR3 is 14 amino acids. Germline V lookup: CDR1 MGHRA, CDR2 YSYEKL. Trimming took off 2 bases at V and 4 bases at J, with 8 bases between the two ends. The DNA of the CDR3 is TGCGCCAGCAGCCAACAGGGCAATAATGAAAAACTGTTTTTT. It yields the protein CASSQQGNNEKLFF.

The CDR3 region has the DNA TGTGCCAGCAGTTTTACCACCCAAAACATGGCCCGCACAGATACGCAGTATTTT. Its protein product is CASSFTTQNMARTDTQYF. The chain couples TRBV27 to TRBJ2-3; unclear D gene. The CDR3 is made up of 18 amino acids. Germline V gene lookup returns CDR1 MNHEY and CDR2 SMNVEV (reference sequence). V dropped 3 bases and J dropped 1 base, with 20 bases sitting between them.

With regard to this clone: A junction end diverges from the germline sequence, so it may reflect a read error. The V gene is TRBV7-7, the J gene TRBJ2-5, with 7 bases aligning to TRBD1. Germline-derived CDR1 and CDR2 are SSHAT and FNYEAQ (reference sequence). There are 16 residues in the CDR3. CDR3 protein: CASSLPASTGFETQYF. The CDR3 DNA sequence: TGTGCTAGCAGCTTACCGGCCTCGACAGGGTTCGAGACCCAGTACTTC.

This chain connects TRBV6-6 to TRBJ1-2; D might be TRBD1 (5 bases). The CDR3 runs to 15 residues. V was cut by 0 bases and J by 4 bases, with 12 bases left in between. Germline CDR1 is MNHNY and CDR2 is SVGAGI (reference sequence). The CDR3 spells CASSYSSQGAYGYTF. The CDR3 DNA reads as TGTGCCAGCAGTTACTCGAGTCAGGGAGCCTATGGCTACACCTTC.

With regard to this clone: Other DNA sequences within the sample encode an identical CDR3. The chain couples TRBV5-1 to TRBJ2-3; a weak D match, TRBD1 (6 bases). The CDR3 is 14 residues long. V shed 0 bases and J shed 3 bases, with 8 bases lying between them. Germline V CDR1 and CDR2: SGHRS, YFSETQ. CDR3: CASSLGGGTDTQYF. The CDR3 DNA reads TGCGCCAGCAGCTTGGGAGGGGGAACAGATACGCAGTATTTT. Filled out from reference TRBV5-1 and TRBJ2-3, the complete variable domain reads KAGVTQTPRYLIKTRGQQVTLSCSPISGHRSVSWYQQTPGQGLQFLFEYFSETQRNKGNFPGRFSGRQFSNSRSEMNVSTLELGDSALYLCASSLGGGTDTQYFGPGTRLTVL.

Only one count was recorded for this clone. The rearrangement uses TRBV18 and TRBJ2-3; D call uncertain. Deletions cut 4 bases from V and 5 bases from J, with 10 bases between. Germline V gene lookup returns CDR1 KGHSH and CDR2 LQKENI. The CDR3 runs to 13 residues. The CDR3 region is CASSQAEGDTQYF. DNA for the CDR3: TGTGCCAGCTCACAGGCGGAAGGAGATACGCAGTATTTT.

The rearrangement joins TRBV28 to TRBJ1-4; tentative D call: TRBD1 (6 bases). Germline-derived CDR1 and CDR2 are MDHEN and SYDVKM. The CDR3 has 17 amino acids. The germline V and J ends were trimmed by 6 bases and 4 bases, with 21 bases remaining between them. CDR3 in amino acids: CASRSPARGQHNEKLFF. DNA for the CDR3: TGTGCCAGCAGATCCCCCGCCCGAGGACAGCATAATGAAAAACTGTTTTTT. Full variable domain (missing parts from reference TRBV28 and TRBJ1-4): DVKVTQSSRYLVKRTGEKVFLECVQDMDHENMFWYRQDPGLGLRLIYFSYDVKMKEKGDIPEGYSVSREKKERFSLILESASTNQTSMYLCASRSPARGQHNEKLFFGSGTQLSVL.

The V gene is TRBV11-2, the J gene TRBJ2-7, with 12 bases identical to TRBD2. CDR1 and CDR2 from the germline V gene are SGHAT and FQNNGV. The CDR3 is 15 residues long. Germline trimming cut 6 bases from V and 1 base from J; bases unmatched to any gene: 4. The CDR3 DNA reads as TGTGCCAGCAGGAGACTAGCGGGAGCTTCCTACGAGCAGTACTTC. Translating it yields CASRRLAGASYEQYF.

This sequence joins TRBV7-6 and TRBJ2-2, with D possibly TRBD2 on 5 matching bases. CDR3 length: 16 amino acids. Germline assignment: CDR1 SGHVS and CDR2 FNYEAQ. V was clipped by 5 bases and J by 1 base, with 14 bases between them. The CDR3 reads CASSTTRTVNTGELFF. Written as DNA, the CDR3 is TGTGCCAGCAGCACAACTAGGACGGTGAACACCGGGGAGCTGTTTTTT.

V usage is TRBV6-1 and J usage is TRBJ1-5; D gene ambiguous. The V gene lost 4 bases and the J gene lost 0 bases, with 10 bases spanning the gap. Germline V gene sequence: CDR1 MNHNS, CDR2 SASEGT. This CDR3 region has 15 residues. CDR3 residues: CASSVTGNSNQPQHF. CDR3 nucleotide sequence: TGTGCCAGCAGTGTAACGGGAAATAGCAATCAGCCCCAGCATTTT.

V and J are TRBV21-1 and TRBJ2-6; the DNA was not compared with TRBD1, the D call given in the table. TRBV21-1 is annotated as a pseudogene. The CDR3 is made up of 15 amino acids. The CDR3 DNA follows: TGTGCCAGCAGCAAGACAGACTCTGGGGCCAACGTCCTGACTTTC. Translated, it gives CASSKTDSGANVLTF.

As DNA, the CDR3 is TGCAGCGTTGGGACTAGCGGGAGCTGGGATGAGCAGTTCTTC. This encodes CSVGTSGSWDEQFF. The V and J genes are TRBV29-1 and TRBJ2-1, with 13 bases identical to TRBD2. V lost 4 bases and J lost 8; bases outside the gene matches: 5. The CDR3 consists of 14 residues. Germline V gene sequence: CDR1 SQVTM, CDR2 ANQGSEA.

The chain carries TRBV11-3 and TRBJ2-1; 8 nucleotides align to TRBD1. The V and J ends lost 5 bases and 6 bases, in that order; junction bases with no gene match: 3. The germline gives CDR1 SGHNT, CDR2 YENEEA. The CDR3 length is 13 residues. The chain's CDR3 is CASSPGQGNEQFF. The CDR3 coding sequence is TGTGCCAGCAGCCCAGGACAGGGCAATGAGCAGTTCTTC.

The J gene is TRBJ1-2, the V gene TRBV6-4, with a weak D call TRBD1 (5 bases). The CDR3 is 12 amino acids. Trimming removed 2 bases at V and 8 bases at J, with 9 bases between. In germline, CDR1 is MRHNA, CDR2 SNTAGT. The CDR3, as DNA: TGTGCCAGCAGTGACAAGGGGCCCGGCTACACCTTC. Amino acids: CASSDKGPGYTF.

About this clone: This sample includes further DNA sequences coding for the same CDR3. The chain employs TRBV28 and TRBJ1-5; 7 bases are a match to TRBD1. The V gene's germline CDR1 is MDHEN and CDR2 SYDVKM. CDR3 length equals 15 residues. Trimming took 3 bases from V and 2 from J; bases not matched to a gene: 4. CDR3 DNA: TGTGCCAGCAGTTTCCTCGGGACAGGCAATCAGCCCCAGCATTTT. It codes for CASSFLGTGNQPQHF.

The rearrangement uses TRBV11-2 and TRBJ1-3; D remains unclear. V was pared by 7 bases and J by 0 bases, with 10 bases between. In germline, CDR1 is SGHAT, CDR2 FQNNGV. CDR3 length: 14 amino acids. The CDR3 sequence: CASTGRSSGNTIYF. DNA for the CDR3: TGTGCCAGCACAGGTCGGAGCTCTGGAAACACCATATATTTT.

The rearrangement uses TRBV11-3 and TRBJ2-2, with D possibly matching TRBD1 (6 bases). CDR3 length: 14 amino acids. The V end was cut by 6 bases, the J end by 7 bases, with 15 bases between. Looked up from germline, CDR1 is SGHNT and CDR2 is YENEEA. CDR3 nucleotide sequence: TGTGCCAGCAGTTCATCAGGGGTACACGGGGAGCTGTTTTTT. This translates into CASSSSGVHGELFF.

The J gene is TRBJ2-5, the V gene TRBV11-2; 7 bases agree with TRBD1. The germline CDR1 and CDR2 sequences are SGHAT and FQNNGV. This CDR3 spans 14 amino acids. V lost 1 base to trimming and J lost 2 bases; unmatched junction nucleotides: 1. Here the CDR3 DNA reads TGTGCCAGCAGCTTAGCAGGGGGACAAGAGACCCAGTACTTC. Translating it yields CASSLAGGQETQYF.

As concerns this clone: The sample holds other DNA sequences that translate to the same CDR3. This CDR3 reads CATSRDRGVDTQYF. CDR3 nucleotide sequence: TGTGCCACCAGCAGAGATAGGGGTGTAGATACGCAGTATTTT. This chain joins TRBV15 and TRBJ2-3; D perhaps matches TRBD1 (5 bases). V was clipped by 0 bases and J by 5 bases, with 9 bases between them. The CDR3 is made up of 14 amino acids. Germline CDR1 reads LNHNV; CDR2 reads YYDKDF (reference sequence).

V and J are TRBV11-2 and TRBJ2-3, with TRBD2 as a possible D gene (7 bases). The CDR3 has 13 amino acids. V gave up 5 bases and J gave up 10 bases, with 16 bases separating them. Germline assignment: CDR1 SGHAT and CDR2 FQNNGV. The CDR3 spells CASSTVGGAPQYF. CDR3 coding DNA: TGTGCCAGCAGCACAGTAGGGGGGGCGCCGCAGTATTTT.

The chain combines TRBV5-4 with TRBJ1-5; D remains unclear. CDR3 length: 15 residues. The V end lost 0 bases, the J end lost 4 bases, and 11 bases lay between the germline ends. Germline assignment: CDR1 SGHNT and CDR2 YYREEE (reference sequence). The CDR3 DNA follows: TGTGCCAGCAGCTTGGAGGCAGACCCAAATCAGCCCCAGCATTTT. Translation: CASSLEADPNQPQHF.